One and the same sample provided the 2 T cell receptor beta chains below, sequenced in a study of Graves' ophthalmopathy and Graves' hyperthyroidism (dated by TCRdb to 2017 to 2018). The sample was run on an Illumina HiSeq 2000. TCR beta CDR3 regions were amplified from RNA transcripts for repertoire sequencing. The first round of RT-PCR was done with HTBI primers and the Qiagen OneStep RT-PCR kit, and was followed by a second round of multiplex PCR, then size selection and purification. TCRdb's own reprocessing of the public reads used fastp at Q25 and MiXCR and kept productive beta chains. When rows share a CDR3 protein, they turn into one entry using the most common DNA and genes. The table for this sample lists over a million distinct CDR3 sequences; about two fifths of them were counted only once. The top ten hold 11% of the sample. Sequencing was carried out using peripheral blood or thyroid tissue (not recorded which). The source of these receptors is an adult man with Graves' hyperthyroidism.

As for this clonotype: Relative to the germline gene, one junction end is altered; a read error may explain this. The V gene is TRBV7-2, the J gene TRBJ2-7; the D is unclear. CDR1 and CDR2 (germline): SGHTA, FQGNSA. The CDR3 has 14 residues. CDR3 region: CASSQGWGSYEQYF. In nucleotides, the CDR3 is TGCGCCAGCAGCCAAGGGTGGGGAAGCTACGAGCAGTACTTC.

The chain couples TRBV7-9 to TRBJ2-7; 7 positions match TRBD1. The CDR3 consists of 16 residues. The V gene's germline CDR1 is SEHNR and CDR2 FQNEAQ (reference sequence). Losses at the gene ends were 5 bases for V and 2 bases for J; bases not matched to a gene: 12. This CDR3 is CASSGTWSGTAYEQYF. CDR3 sequence (DNA): TGTGCCAGCAGCGGGACATGGTCTGGGACAGCCTACGAGCAGTACTTC.